This T cell receptor (beta chain) originates from a study of cytomegalovirus exposure and HLA in healthy donors. Looking at the study overall: A data release that came early held roughly 80 million unique TCRs from HLA-typed donors. Membership in the Caucasian-associated ancestry cluster was found for about 80% of approximately 400 genotyped donors.

Trimming took 5 bases from V and 5 from J, leaving 15 bases between them. Looked up from germline, CDR1 is SGHVS and CDR2 is FQNEAQ. The CDR3 length is 14 residues. Comment on this clone: The target antigen is unknown.

Points from the study as a whole: Per a later analysis, about 17,000 TCR beta sequences showed association with HLA alleles at 0.05 false discovery rate. Usually a TCR sequence was rare, but some public TCRs were found in many donors.

PCR involved 60 Vbeta and 13 Jbeta primers. Clones were sequenced by immunoSEQ multiplex PCR, and TCRdb holds only the in-frame ones, with some missing. Of approximately 200,000 clones listed, 78% are singletons. The sequence came from a woman aged 30 to 39 in good health and CMV-seropositive. The V call is TRBV7-8, the J call TRBJ1-2, with D tentatively TRBD1 (6 bases). Material for sequencing was PBMCs. As DNA, the CDR3 is TGTGCCAGCAGCCGAACAGGACAGAATTATGGCTACACCTTC. Its protein product is CASSRTGQNYGYTF.